These 17 T cell receptor beta chains came from one sample sequenced in a study of blood T cell repertoires in COVID-19. Using immunoSEQ multiplex PCR, the repertoire was profiled, and TCRdb retains in-frame clones only, with some absent. This sample has under 200,000 clones, with about 93% found just once. Sequences were obtained from peripheral blood. The source of these receptors is a man aged 45-60 years with acute or convalescent COVID-19.

The rearrangement joins TRBV7-9 to TRBJ2-2; possible D gene TRBD1, 5 bases. The V and J ends lost 3 bases and 5 bases respectively, with 10 bases between them. Germline V lookup: CDR1 SEHNR, CDR2 FQNEAQ (reference sequence). CDR3 length equals 14 residues. The CDR3 nucleotides are TGTGCCAGCAGCTTTAAGGGGCTAACCGGGGAGCTGTTTTTT. It is translated as CASSFKGLTGELFF.

The chain employs TRBV15 and TRBJ2-1; D may be TRBD1 (6 bases). Germline V gene sequence: CDR1 LNHNV, CDR2 YYDKDF (reference sequence). V was clipped by 2 bases and J by 5 bases, with 10 bases between them. CDR3 length: 14 amino acids. CDR3 residues: CATSRYQGNNEQFF. The CDR3 coding sequence is TGTGCCACCAGCAGATACCAGGGGAACAATGAGCAGTTCTTC.

V usage is TRBV18 and J usage is TRBJ2-7, with 10 nucleotides matching TRBD2. The CDR3 is 16 residues long. Germline CDR1 KGHSH, CDR2 LQKENI. V trimming: 2 bases; J trimming: 3 bases; junction bases outside the gene matches: 7. The CDR3 region has the DNA TGTGCCAGCTCACCAACCATAGCGGGAGGAAGCTACGAGCAGTACTTC. It translates to CASSPTIAGGSYEQYF.

This sequence joins TRBV28 and TRBJ1-5; TRBD1 might be the D (6 bases). Germline values: CDR1 MDHEN, CDR2 SYDVKM. The CDR3 length is 16 residues. The germline V and J ends were trimmed by 4 bases and 7 bases, with 20 bases remaining between them. The CDR3 DNA follows: TGTGCCAGCAGTTCCCACCCGGGACACCAAGTACAGCCCCAGCATTTT. Amino acids: CASSSHPGHQVQPQHF.

The genes are TRBV7-9 and TRBJ1-6; D not resolved. Germline lookup yields CDR1 SEHNR and CDR2 FQNEAQ (reference sequence). The CDR3 runs 14 residues. V dropped 5 bases and J dropped 9 bases, with 14 bases sitting between them. CDR3 sequence (DNA): TGTGCCAGCAGCGGAGAGGTTTCGGGTTCACCCCTCCACTTT. Translation gives CASSGEVSGSPLHF.

V and J are TRBV7-3 and TRBJ1-1; D is unclear. Trimming took off 4 bases at V and 3 bases at J, with 9 bases between the two ends. CDR3 length: 13 amino acids. Germline loops: CDR1 SGHTA, CDR2 FQGTGA. The CDR3 is CASSYGFDTEAFF. Here the CDR3 DNA reads TGTGCCAGCAGCTACGGTTTTGACACTGAAGCTTTCTTT.

The chain employs TRBV9 and TRBJ2-1, with TRBD2 matching over 7 bases. V lost 2 bases, J lost 6 bases, and 5 bases stayed unmatched. The CDR3 is 14 amino acids. Germline loops: CDR1 SGDLS, CDR2 YYNGEE. DNA for the CDR3: TGTGCCAGCAGCGTGCAGCGGGGCTTCAATGAGCAGTTCTTC. It is translated as CASSVQRGFNEQFF.

This chain joins TRBV18 and TRBJ1-2, with 7 bases aligning to TRBD1. The CDR3 is 15 amino acids. Trimming at V came to 3 bases and at J to 3 bases, leaving 7 bases not matched to a gene. Germline V gene data show CDR1 as KGHSH and CDR2 as LQKENI. CDR3 protein: CASSPSTGYDYGYTF. Here the CDR3 DNA reads TGTGCCAGCTCACCTTCGACAGGGTACGACTATGGCTACACCTTC.

V is TRBV3-1 (or the pseudogene TRBV3-2) and J is TRBJ2-5; D is perhaps TRBD2 (6 bases). The ends were cut back, 3 bases at V and 2 bases at J, with 13 bases in the middle. Per the germline V gene, CDR1 is LGHDT and CDR2 is YNNKEL (reference sequence). The CDR3 loop spans 15 amino acids. Here the CDR3 reads CASSHRDWGQETQYF. The CDR3, as DNA: TGTGCCAGCAGCCACCGGGACTGGGGTCAAGAGACCCAGTACTTC.

This rearrangement joins TRBV25-1 to TRBJ1-2, with 7 bases identical to TRBD1. The CDR3 is 18 amino acids. The V and J ends lost 4 bases and 1 base, in that order; junction bases with no gene match: 15. Germline lookup yields CDR1 MGHDK and CDR2 SYGVNS. The CDR3 DNA reads TGTGCCAGCAGTGTAAACAGGGGTAGAGCCCCCATTAACTATGGCTACACCTTC. This gives the protein CASSVNRGRAPINYGYTF.

This clone showed up just once. The gene calls are TRBV7-2 and TRBJ2-3; D possibly corresponds to TRBD2 (6 bases). The length of the CDR3 is 14 residues. V dropped 1 base and J dropped 4 bases, with 9 bases sitting between them. Germline V gene sequence: CDR1 SGHTA, CDR2 FQGNSA. Here the CDR3 reads CASSLGGGADTQYF. The CDR3 coding sequence is TGTGCCAGCAGCTTAGGTGGAGGGGCAGATACGCAGTATTTT.

The chain recombines TRBV27 with TRBJ2-1; TRBD2 aligns across 13 bases. The CDR3 spans 15 residues. Trimming cost V 5 bases and J 9 bases; bases outside gene matches: 7. Germline CDR1 and CDR2: MNHEY and SMNVEV (reference sequence). The CDR3 DNA reads TGTGCCAGCAGTCCCCGGACTAGCGGGAGAGGTGAGCAGTTCTTC. This sequence encodes CASSPRTSGRGEQFF.

The chain employs TRBV7-2 and TRBJ1-1; D ambiguous. CDR1 and CDR2 (germline): SGHTA, FQGNSA. This CDR3 spans 11 amino acids. V lost 5 bases and J 5 bases, leaving 6 bases between the germline ends. The CDR3 DNA reads as TGTGCCAGCAGCCTGAGAACTGAAGCTTTCTTT. It yields the protein CASSLRTEAFF. The variable domain in full, with the rest retrieved from reference TRBV7-2 and TRBJ1-1, is GAGVSQSPSNKVTEKGKDVELRCDPISGHTALYWYRQSLGQGLEFLIYFQGNSAPDKSGLPSDRFSAERTGGSVSTLTIQRTQQEDSAVYLCASSLRTEAFFGQGTRLTVV.

The V gene is TRBV11-2, the J gene TRBJ2-5; TRBD1 matches 11 bases. The ends lost 5 bases at V and 6 bases at J; junction bases unmatched: 8. The CDR3 consists of 15 residues. The germline V gene has CDR1 SGHAT and CDR2 FQNNGV. The CDR3 reads CASSRDRGDRKTQYF. The DNA of the CDR3 is TGTGCCAGCAGCAGGGACAGGGGGGACCGGAAGACCCAGTACTTC.

The chain employs TRBV27 and TRBJ1-2, with 8 bases lining up with TRBD1. Trimming took 5 bases from V and 4 from J; bases not matched to a gene: 9. This CDR3 spans 15 amino acids. From germline, CDR1 is MNHEY and CDR2 SMNVEV (reference sequence). The chain's CDR3 is CASSPQTGVFYGYTF. DNA for the CDR3: TGTGCCAGCAGTCCGCAGACAGGGGTATTCTATGGCTACACCTTC.

This chain uses TRBV5-4 with TRBJ2-6; the D is unclear. The CDR3 length is 15 residues. V was pared by 3 bases and J by 0 bases, with 7 bases between. The germline V gene encodes CDR1 SGHNT and CDR2 YYREEE (reference sequence). The CDR3 sequence is CASSSRSSGANVLTF. The CDR3 DNA is TGTGCCAGCAGCTCCCGTAGCTCTGGGGCCAACGTCCTGACTTTC.

The chain couples TRBV6-2 or TRBV6-3 to TRBJ1-1; TRBD1 is a possible D gene (6 bases). Trimming stripped 6 bases from V and 1 base from J, with 15 bases between. The CDR3 covers 15 residues. CDR1 and CDR2 from the germline V gene are MNHEY and SVGEGT. The CDR3 spells CASSTTGTWNTEAFF. The CDR3 coding sequence is TGTGCCAGCAGCACCACGGGGACATGGAACACTGAAGCTTTCTTT.